This T cell receptor beta chain was obtained from a study of early stage breast cancer tumors. Study at large: Of approximately 16 invasive breast tumors, about a dozen were hormone receptor-positive, HER2-negative. The ER+/PR+/HER2- tumors included about 8 ductal and a handful of lobular carcinomas.

The CDR3 totals 17 residues. Per the germline V gene, CDR1 is SEHNR and CDR2 is FQNEAQ (reference sequence). V was clipped by 7 bases and J by 9 bases, with 29 bases between them. Blood replicates held 0.5 ug DNA, tumor or normal breast 1.5 ug, two each. Assay: immunoSEQ multiplex PCR; the TCRdb copy retains only in-frame clones and omits some. The data show some 35,000 clones, roughly 70% seen once. The origin of this receptor is a person between 60 and 69 years old with breast cancer. Source material: blood. The chain couples TRBV7-9 to TRBJ2-3; D tentatively fits TRBD1 or TRBD2 (6 bases each). The CDR3 region has the DNA TGTGCCAGCATGGGGAGTTGGGGGGCAACCCCGACCGGCACGCAGTATTTT. Translating it yields CASMGSWGATPTGTQYF.